Presented here are 13 T cell receptor beta chains from one specimen sequenced in a study of OX40 agonist ivuxolimab in advanced cancers. The protocol was immunoSEQ multiplex PCR, while the TCRdb copy is restricted to in-frame clones and leaves out a portion. The sample carries 69,000 or so clones, roughly nine tenths recorded once. The sample in question was CD4+ or CD8+ T cells sorted from blood, obtained in a trial of the OX40 agonist ivuxolimab. The receptors here all came from an adult with an advanced solid tumor such as melanoma, head and neck, liver or kidney cancer.

The gene calls are TRBV14 and TRBJ1-2; D perhaps matches TRBD1 (5 bases). The V gene lost 2 bases and the J gene lost 6 bases, with 16 bases spanning the gap. From germline, CDR1 is SGHDN and CDR2 FVKESK. CDR3 size: 15 residues. The CDR3 protein is CASSQPGRGSNGYTF. In nucleotides, the CDR3 is TGTGCCAGCAGCCAACCAGGAAGGGGTTCAAATGGCTACACCTTC.

The chain is built from TRBV7-6 and TRBJ2-5; D is perhaps TRBD2 (7 bases). The CDR3 length is 15 residues. Looked up from germline, CDR1 is SGHVS and CDR2 is FNYEAQ. Trimming cost V 1 base and J 4 bases, with 13 bases left between them. The CDR3 here is CASSLVGGAPETQYF. CDR3 sequence (DNA): TGTGCCAGCAGCTTAGTGGGGGGGGCTCCAGAGACCCAGTACTTC.

This CDR3 is CASSPEAGGLYEQYF. DNA of the CDR3: TGTGCCAGCAGCCCCGAGGCAGGGGGTTTGTACGAGCAGTACTTC. The rearrangement joins TRBV11-1 to TRBJ2-7; 7 positions agree with TRBD1. Germline-derived CDR1 and CDR2 are SGHAT and FQDESV (reference sequence). J lost 4 bases, V lost 5 bases, and 11 bases had no gene match. CDR3 size: 15 residues. The variable domain in full, completed from reference TRBV11-1 and TRBJ2-7, reads EAEVAQSPRYKITEKSQAVAFWCDPISGHATLYWYRQILGQGPELLVQFQDESVVDDSQLPKDRFSAERLKGVDSTLKIQPAELGDSAMYLCASSPEAGGLYEQYFGPGTRLTVT.

The chain uses TRBV28 and TRBJ2-1, with D tentatively TRBD1 (5 bases). The V gene lost 2 bases and the J gene lost 1 base, with 6 bases spanning the gap. The germline V gene has CDR1 MDHEN and CDR2 SYDVKM. This CDR3 is 14 amino acids long. CDR3 in amino acids: CASSLDSSYNEQFF. The CDR3 DNA is TGTGCCAGCAGTTTAGACAGTTCCTACAATGAGCAGTTCTTC.

The genes are TRBV13 and TRBJ1-3; 9 bases map to TRBD1. This CDR3 is built from 15 residues. CDR1 PRHDT and CDR2 FYEKMQ come from the germline V gene (reference sequence). The J segment lost 5 bases and the V segment lost 5 bases, leaving 7 bases of the junction unmatched. CDR3 bases: TGTGCCAGCAGCCCCGGGACAGGGCTAAGAAACACCATATATTTT. Translated: CASSPGTGLRNTIYF.

The chain combines TRBV7-9 with TRBJ1-5, with 7 bases aligning to TRBD1. The junction had 5 bases not matched to a gene; V was cut back by 5 bases and J by 4 bases. The germline V gene encodes CDR1 SEHNR and CDR2 FQNEAQ (reference sequence). The CDR3 loop spans 14 amino acids. The CDR3 sequence: CASSPTGPNQPQHF. The CDR3 coding sequence is TGTGCCAGCAGCCCGACAGGGCCGAATCAGCCCCAGCATTTT.

The rearrangement joins TRBV7-9 to TRBJ1-1; D ambiguous. The V gene lost 1 base and the J gene lost 4 bases, with 10 bases spanning the gap. This CDR3 region has 14 residues. Germline-derived CDR1 and CDR2 are SEHNR and FQNEAQ (reference sequence). The CDR3 coding sequence is TGTGCCAGCAGCTTAGTAGGGCTTGCCACTGAAGCTTTCTTT. It is translated as CASSLVGLATEAFF. The whole variable domain, filled in from reference TRBV7-9 and TRBJ1-1, reads DTGVSQNPRHKITKRGQNVTFRCDPISEHNRLYWYRQTLGQGPEFLTYFQNEAQLEKSRLLSDRFSAERPKGSFSTLEIQRTEQGDSAMYLCASSLVGLATEAFFGQGTRLTVV.

The chain combines TRBV13 with TRBJ2-7; 8 bases are shared with TRBD1. Per germline, CDR1 PRHDT and CDR2 FYEKMQ (reference sequence). The CDR3 loop spans 12 amino acids. CDR3 nucleotide sequence: TGTGCCAGCAGCTTATTACCGGGACAGGTTTTTGTC. Translated: CASSLLPGQVFV.

J is TRBJ1-5 and V is TRBV5-6; 7 bases align to TRBD1. V was pared by 5 bases and J by 4 bases, with 9 bases of the junction left unmatched. CDR3 length equals 15 residues. Germline V gene lookup returns CDR1 SGHDT and CDR2 YYEEEE. For the CDR3, the DNA is TGTGCCAGCAGTTTGACAGGGTGGGCGAATCAGCCCCAGCATTTT. Protein: CASSLTGWANQPQHF.

This clone is labeled as medium-sized (0.01 to 0.1%). V and J are TRBV7-2 and TRBJ2-7; D is tentatively TRBD1 or TRBD2 (5 bases each). Germline CDR1 reads SGHTA; CDR2 reads FQGNSA. This CDR3 contains 14 residues. V gave up 4 bases and J gave up 3 bases, with 13 bases separating them. The CDR3 sequence: CASSWYLGDYEQYF. The DNA of the CDR3 is TGTGCCAGCAGCTGGTACTTGGGGGACTACGAGCAGTACTTC.

This rearrangement joins TRBV6-6 to TRBJ1-3, with 10 bases fitting TRBD1. The length of the CDR3 is 15 residues. The germline V gene encodes CDR1 MNHNY and CDR2 SVGAGI (reference sequence). V lost 5 bases to trimming and J lost 2 bases; unmatched junction nucleotides: 3. CDR3 sequence reads: CASSQTGGPGNTIYF. DNA of the CDR3: TGTGCCAGCAGTCAGACAGGGGGCCCTGGAAACACCATATATTTT.

The genes are TRBV13 and TRBJ1-1; weak D call: TRBD1 (6 bases). The CDR3 has 15 amino acids. Trimming took off 5 bases at V and 3 bases at J, with 16 bases between the two ends. Germline-derived CDR1 and CDR2 are PRHDT and FYEKMQ (reference sequence). The CDR3 nucleotides are TGTGCCAGCAGCCCCCGGGGGCCGGTCGACACTGAAGCTTTCTTT. This encodes CASSPRGPVDTEAFF.

This sequence joins TRBV27 and TRBJ2-3; 7 bases are a match to TRBD1. The CDR3 sequence is 17 residues long. The junction had 15 bases not matched to a gene; V was cut back by 4 bases and J by 5 bases. Germline assignment: CDR1 MNHEY and CDR2 SMNVEV (reference sequence). CDR3: CASSSLTRQGSIDTQYF. The CDR3 region has the DNA TGTGCCAGCAGTTCGCTAACAAGACAGGGAAGTATAGATACGCAGTATTTT.